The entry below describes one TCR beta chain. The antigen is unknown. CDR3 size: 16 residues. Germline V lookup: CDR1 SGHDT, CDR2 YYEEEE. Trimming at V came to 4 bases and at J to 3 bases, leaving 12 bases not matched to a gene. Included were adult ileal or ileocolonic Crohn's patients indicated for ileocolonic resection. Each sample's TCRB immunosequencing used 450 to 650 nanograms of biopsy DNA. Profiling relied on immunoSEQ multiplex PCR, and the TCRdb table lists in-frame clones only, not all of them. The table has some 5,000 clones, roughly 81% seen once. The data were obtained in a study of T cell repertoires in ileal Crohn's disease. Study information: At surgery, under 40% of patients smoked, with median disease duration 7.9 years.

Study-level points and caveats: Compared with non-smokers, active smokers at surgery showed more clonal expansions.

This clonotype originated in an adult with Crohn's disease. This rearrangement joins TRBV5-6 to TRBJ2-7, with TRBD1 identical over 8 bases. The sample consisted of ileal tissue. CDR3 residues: CASSPGQGGSGYEQYF. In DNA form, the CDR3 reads TGTGCCAGCAGCCCAGGACAGGGCGGGTCGGGCTACGAGCAGTACTTC.